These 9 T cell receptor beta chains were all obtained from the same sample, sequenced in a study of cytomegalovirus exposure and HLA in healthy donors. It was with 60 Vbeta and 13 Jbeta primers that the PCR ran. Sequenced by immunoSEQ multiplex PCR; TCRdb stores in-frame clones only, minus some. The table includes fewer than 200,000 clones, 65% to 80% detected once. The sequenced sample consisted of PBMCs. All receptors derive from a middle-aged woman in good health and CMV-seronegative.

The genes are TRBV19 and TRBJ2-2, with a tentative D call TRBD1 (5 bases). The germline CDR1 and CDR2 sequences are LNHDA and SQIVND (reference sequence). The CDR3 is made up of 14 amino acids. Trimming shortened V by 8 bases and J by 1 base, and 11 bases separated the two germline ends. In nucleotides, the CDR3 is TGTGCCAGTTTCGACAGACAGAACACCGGGGAGCTGTTTTTT. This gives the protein CASFDRQNTGELFF.

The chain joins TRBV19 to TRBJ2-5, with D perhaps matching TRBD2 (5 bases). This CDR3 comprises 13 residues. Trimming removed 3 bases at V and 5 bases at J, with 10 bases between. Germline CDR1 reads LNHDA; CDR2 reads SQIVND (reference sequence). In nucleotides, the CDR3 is TGTGCCAGTAGTATTACTAGTGGGGAGACCCAGTACTTC. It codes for CASSITSGETQYF.

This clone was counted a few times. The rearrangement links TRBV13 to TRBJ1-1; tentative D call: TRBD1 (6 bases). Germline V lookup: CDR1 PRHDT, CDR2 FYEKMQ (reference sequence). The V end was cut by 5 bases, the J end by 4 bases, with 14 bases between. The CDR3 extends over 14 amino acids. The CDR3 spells CASSRAGAGTEAFF. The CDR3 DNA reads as TGTGCCAGCAGCCGGGCGGGGGCGGGCACTGAAGCTTTCTTT.

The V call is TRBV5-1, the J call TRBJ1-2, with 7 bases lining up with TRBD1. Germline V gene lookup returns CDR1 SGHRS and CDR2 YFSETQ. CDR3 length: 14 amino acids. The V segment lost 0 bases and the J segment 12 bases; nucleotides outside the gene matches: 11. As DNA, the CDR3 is TGCGCCAGCAGCTTGGACCCGGGACAGCTCTTCGACACCTTC. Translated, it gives CASSLDPGQLFDTF.

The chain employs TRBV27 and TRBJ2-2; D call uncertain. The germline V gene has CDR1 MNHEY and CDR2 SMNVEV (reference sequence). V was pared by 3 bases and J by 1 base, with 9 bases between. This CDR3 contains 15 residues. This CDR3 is CASSLRSLNTGELFF. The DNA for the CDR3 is TGTGCCAGCAGTTTGCGGTCCTTGAACACCGGGGAGCTGTTTTTT.

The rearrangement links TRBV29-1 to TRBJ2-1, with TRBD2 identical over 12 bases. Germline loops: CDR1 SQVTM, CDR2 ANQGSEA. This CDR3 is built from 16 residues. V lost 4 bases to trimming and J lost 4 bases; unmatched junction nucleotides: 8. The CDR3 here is CSVGTLAGGGYNEQFF. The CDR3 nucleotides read TGCAGCGTTGGGACACTAGCGGGAGGAGGGTACAATGAGCAGTTCTTC.

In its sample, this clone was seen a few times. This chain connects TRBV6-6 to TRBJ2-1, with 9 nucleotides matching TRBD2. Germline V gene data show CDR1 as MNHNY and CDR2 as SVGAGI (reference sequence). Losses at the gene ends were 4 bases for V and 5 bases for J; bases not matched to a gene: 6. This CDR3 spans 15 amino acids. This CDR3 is CASSSSGKVHNEQFF. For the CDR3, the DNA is TGTGCCAGCAGTTCTAGCGGGAAAGTCCACAATGAGCAGTTCTTC.

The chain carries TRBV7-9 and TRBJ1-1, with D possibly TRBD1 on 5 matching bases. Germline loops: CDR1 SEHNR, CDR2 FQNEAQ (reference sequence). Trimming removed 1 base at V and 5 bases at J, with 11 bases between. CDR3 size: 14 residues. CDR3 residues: CASSLDTKGTEAFF. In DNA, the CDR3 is TGTGCCAGCAGCTTAGATACCAAGGGGACTGAAGCTTTCTTT. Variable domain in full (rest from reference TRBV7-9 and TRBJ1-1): DTGVSQNPRHKITKRGQNVTFRCDPISEHNRLYWYRQTLGQGPEFLTYFQNEAQLEKSRLLSDRFSAERPKGSFSTLEIQRTEQGDSAMYLCASSLDTKGTEAFFGQGTRLTVV.

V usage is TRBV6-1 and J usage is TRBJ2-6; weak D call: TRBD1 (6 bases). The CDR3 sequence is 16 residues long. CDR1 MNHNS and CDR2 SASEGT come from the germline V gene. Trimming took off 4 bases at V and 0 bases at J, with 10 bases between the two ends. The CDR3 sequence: CASSGAGASGANVLTF. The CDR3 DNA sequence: TGTGCCAGCAGTGGGGCAGGGGCCTCTGGGGCCAACGTCCTGACTTTC.